Included here is one T cell receptor beta chain sequence, with context. Its target is not known. Germline assignment: CDR1 MNHEY and CDR2 SMNVEV (reference sequence). CDR3 length: 14 residues. V shed 3 bases and J shed 6 bases, with 14 bases lying between them. The data originate from a study of shared clonotypes between healthy human individuals. For the study at large: Aged between 18 and 49, the donors were a couple of women and three men.

Study observations and caveats: The authors sampled blood alone, and tissue repertoires likely differ.

Every subset's genomic DNA went evenly onto several immunoSEQ plates. In the source study's methods: Filtering differed for immunoSEQ, which gave only junction sequences without quality scores. This table comes from immunoSEQ multiplex PCR, and its TCRdb copy is limited to in-frame clones, with some not included. For V, J and clone size, that table is used; D and trimming come from the DNA. Seen here are some 680,000 clones, around 73% observed once, and the top ten hold around 1.8%. V and J are TRBV27 and TRBJ1-2; maybe TRBD1 (6 bases). The receptor's source is a woman aged 25 to 45 in good health. Sequencing was done on a sample of memory CD4+ T cells sorted from blood. The subset here: CD45RA-negative fraction. For the CDR3, the DNA is TGTGCCAGCAGTTTTACTTTCAGGGGTAATGGCTACACCTTC. Its protein is CASSFTFRGNGYTF.